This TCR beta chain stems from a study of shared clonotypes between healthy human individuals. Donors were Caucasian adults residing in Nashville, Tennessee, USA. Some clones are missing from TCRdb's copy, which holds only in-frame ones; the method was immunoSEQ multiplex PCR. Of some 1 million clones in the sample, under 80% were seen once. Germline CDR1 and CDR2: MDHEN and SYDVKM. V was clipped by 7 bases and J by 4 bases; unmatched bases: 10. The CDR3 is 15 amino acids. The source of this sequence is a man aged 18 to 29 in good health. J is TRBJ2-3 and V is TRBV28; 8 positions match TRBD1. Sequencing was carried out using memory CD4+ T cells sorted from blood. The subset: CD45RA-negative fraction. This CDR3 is CASTRPQGAPDTQYF. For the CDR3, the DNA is TGTGCCAGCACCCGACCCCAGGGGGCCCCAGATACGCAGTATTTT. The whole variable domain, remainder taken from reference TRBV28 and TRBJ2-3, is DVKVTQSSRYLVKRTGEKVFLECVQDMDHENMFWYRQDPGLGLRLIYFSYDVKMKEKGDIPEGYSVSREKKERFSLILESASTNQTSMYLCASTRPQGAPDTQYFGPGTRLTVL.